This TCR beta chain derives from a study of cytomegalovirus exposure and HLA in healthy donors. Amplification used 60 Vbeta primers and 13 Jbeta primers. TCRdb's copy holds only in-frame clones and misses some; the assay was immunoSEQ multiplex PCR. The repertoire consists of about 59,000 clones, with about 83% occurring once and the leading ten covering less than 2%. General study findings and limits: The number of N-insertions in an Asian-associated ancestry cluster was reportedly below the approximately 700-donor mean in a later analysis. The authors listed 180 or so TCR beta chains as cytomegalovirus-associated.

The CDR3 has 17 residues. Trimming removed 5 bases from V and 4 bases from J; junction bases left unmatched: 12. Germline loops: CDR1 LGHNA, CDR2 YSLEER. Turning to this clone: Antigen unknown.

This chain connects TRBV4-3 to TRBJ2-3; the match to TRBD1 covers 10 bases. This clonotype originated in a human donor in good health. The specimen sequenced was PBMCs. As DNA, the CDR3 is TGCGCCAGCAGCTTTGGGGACAGGGGTTATGTTGCAGATACGCAGTATTTT. It is translated as CASSFGDRGYVADTQYF.